Below, 13 T cell receptor beta chains from the same sample are listed, as sequenced in a study of CD8 T cells in ankylosing spondylitis. TCRdb redid the calling of the 5' RACE reads with MiXCR, one entry per CDR3 protein. The data show roughly 230,000 distinct CDR3 sequences, with approximately 20% seen just once and around 33% held by the top ten. Sequencing was done on a sample of blood, either unsorted or a sorted T cell fraction (not recorded which). These receptors were collected from a male donor with ankylosing spondylitis or in good health (not recorded which).

The V gene is TRBV29-1, the J gene TRBJ2-5; tentative D call: TRBD2 (6 bases). This CDR3 is built from 13 residues. Germline CDR1 SQVTM, CDR2 ANQGSEA. The CDR3 spells CSYLAGYQETQYF. As DNA, the CDR3 is TGCAGTTATTTGGCGGGATACCAAGAGACCCAGTACTTC.

In the case of this clonotype: One end of the junction fails to match germline, which may point to a read error. The chain has TRBV20-1 and TRBJ2-5; no definite D call. Germline V gives CDR1 DFQATT, CDR2 SNEGSKA (reference sequence). The length of the CDR3 is 13 residues. CDR3: CSARVGRQVTQYF. CDR3 DNA: TGCAGTGCTAGGGTGGGCAGGCAAGTGACCCAGTACTTC.

This rearrangement joins TRBV11-2 to TRBJ2-1; D uncertain. The CDR3 is 14 amino acids. CDR1 SGHAT and CDR2 FQNNGV come from the germline V gene. The V end lost 2 bases, the J end lost 0 bases, and 5 bases lay between the germline ends. CDR3 region: CASSLPDSYNEQFF. The CDR3 nucleotides are TGTGCCAGCAGCTTACCGGACTCCTACAATGAGCAGTTCTTC.

This clonotype was detected a few times. This chain's CDR3 is CASREPSPGELFF. The CDR3 nucleotides read TGTGCCAGCAGAGAGCCCAGTCCCGGGGAGCTGTTTTTT. The chain couples TRBV7-8 to TRBJ2-2; D call uncertain. The ends were cut back, 6 bases at V and 6 bases at J, with 11 bases in the middle. Germline V gene sequence: CDR1 SGHVS, CDR2 FQNEAQ. This CDR3 contains 13 residues.

This clonotype has just a few counts. J is TRBJ2-3 and V is TRBV6-5; D not certain. The CDR3 runs to 18 residues. Trimming shortened V by 0 bases and J by 2 bases, and 18 bases separated the two germline ends. Per germline, CDR1 MNHEY and CDR2 SVGAGI. As DNA, the CDR3 is TGTGCCAGCAGTTACTCGACATGGCGGAGAGAGTACACAGATACGCAGTATTTT. It encodes CASSYSTWRREYTDTQYF.

The genes are TRBV29-1 and TRBJ1-1; 7 bases map to TRBD1. With V trimmed by 4 bases and J by 2 bases, 7 bases remained unmatched. CDR3 length: 14 residues. Germline CDR1 and CDR2: SQVTM and ANQGSEA. The CDR3 DNA follows: TGCAGCGTTGGAGTCAGGGGGGGTAACACTGAAGCTTTCTTT. Translating gives CSVGVRGGNTEAFF.

This clonotype came up many times. The rearrangement links TRBV7-9 to TRBJ2-1; D not certain. CDR3 size: 13 residues. The germline CDR1 and CDR2 sequences are SEHNR and FQNEAQ (reference sequence). V shed 5 bases and J shed 7 bases, with 12 bases lying between them. As DNA, the CDR3 is TGTGCCAGCAGCCCCGGCCCTTTGAATGAGCAGTTCTTC. Its translation is CASSPGPLNEQFF.

The table lists this clonotype with a few counts. This chain uses TRBV9 with TRBJ2-1; TRBD2 matches at 7 bases. V was pared by 2 bases and J by 7 bases, with 9 bases of the junction left unmatched. The CDR3 loop spans 15 amino acids. The germline V gene encodes CDR1 SGDLS and CDR2 YYNGEE. Written as DNA, the CDR3 is TGTGCCAGCAGCGTGAGCGGGACTCCTATGAATGAGCAGTTCTTC. Residues: CASSVSGTPMNEQFF.

This clonotype appeared many times. J is TRBJ2-7 and V is TRBV4-1; D might be TRBD1 or TRBD2, each matching 5 bases. V shed 0 bases and J shed 4 bases, with 16 bases lying between them. The CDR3 extends over 16 amino acids. Per the germline V gene, CDR1 is MGHRA and CDR2 is YSYEKL. The CDR3 protein is CASSQDSHRPGYEQYF. CDR3 sequence (DNA): TGCGCCAGCAGCCAAGATAGTCACAGGCCGGGGTACGAGCAGTACTTC.

The chain employs TRBV11-2 and TRBJ1-4; 7 positions match TRBD1. J was trimmed by 8 bases and V by 4 bases; bases with no gene match: 10. Germline V CDR1 and CDR2: SGHAT, FQNNGV. The CDR3 loop spans 15 amino acids. Written as DNA, the CDR3 is TGTGCCAGCAGCTCGCCCGACAGGGCGGGGGAAAAACTGTTTTTT. Protein sequence: CASSSPDRAGEKLFF.

This clonotype was seen a few times. This chain connects TRBV20-1 to TRBJ2-7; no firm D call. This CDR3 comprises 12 residues. The V and J ends lost 3 bases and 2 bases respectively, with 8 bases between them. CDR1 and CDR2 from the germline V gene are DFQATT and SNEGSKA (reference sequence). CDR3 DNA: TGCAGTGCTAGGCAGAGAGCCTACGAGCAGTACTTC. Translation: CSARQRAYEQYF.

For this clonotype: A much larger clone is a single base away; this may be a read error. The V call is TRBV7-6, the J call TRBJ2-3; D possibly corresponds to TRBD2 (6 bases). CDR1 SGHVS and CDR2 FNYEAQ come from the germline V gene. V lost 6 bases and J 1 base, leaving 8 bases between the germline ends. CDR3 length equals 13 residues. The CDR3 loop reads CASSPGGTDTQYF. The CDR3 bases are TGTGCCAGCAGTCCGGGGGGCACAGATACGCAGTATTTT.

The chain joins TRBV20-1 to TRBJ2-7; TRBD1 matches at 11 bases. Germline CDR1 and CDR2: DFQATT and SNEGSKA (reference sequence). The junction had 7 bases not matched to a gene; V was cut back by 2 bases and J by 1 base. The CDR3 extends over 16 amino acids. The CDR3 bases are TGCAGTGCTAGATTACCCGGGACAGGGGGGTCCTACGAGCAGTACTTC. This codes for CSARLPGTGGSYEQYF.